The rows below give T cell receptor beta chains drawn from one sample of a study of cytomegalovirus exposure and HLA in healthy donors. TCRdb's copy holds only in-frame clones and misses some; the assay was immunoSEQ multiplex PCR. The sample has about 160,000 clones, 79% seen once. The specimen sequenced was PBMCs. These receptors were collected from a man aged 35 to 55 in good health and CMV-seronegative. Each CDR3 is given with its conserved first and last residue. Fields, in order: V gene, J gene, clone size, CDR3 protein. Expanded clones are given a class, and other clones once, few, many or no size at all.

TRBV15	TRBJ1-1	NA	CATSSRAGWDTEAFF
TRBV28	TRBJ2-7	few	CASSLDTLGEQYF
TRBV7-9	TRBJ1-1	NA	CSSSRQNTEAFF
TRBV7-8	TRBJ2-1	NA	CASSPSGSSYNEQFF
TRBV11-1	TRBJ2-2	NA	CASSLFTGRATGELFF
TRBV4-3	TRBJ2-1	NA	CASRRSDGEQFF
TRBV27	TRBJ1-2	NA	CASSFARQGGYTF
TRBV4-1	TRBJ1-4	NA	CASSPDRSTNEKLFF
TRBV27	TRBJ2-5	NA	CASSLGQGQETQYF
TRBV5-4	TRBJ2-5	NA	CASSSFGILQETQYF
TRBV5-8	TRBJ1-1	once	CASSVAPGGAFF
TRBV2	NA	NA	CATESGSLSEQYF
TRBV9	TRBJ2-3	NA	CASSVPGTDTQYF
TRBV29-1	TRBJ2-4	few	CSVERTDIAKNIQYF
TRBV30	TRBJ2-7	NA	CAWSQGTSGSSARGNEQYF
TRBV28	TRBJ2-4	NA	CASRPGLEVWSSQYF
TRBV5-1	TRBJ1-1	once	CASSSQGATEAFF
TRBV5-1	TRBJ2-1	NA	CASSRNGHLAGINGEQFF
TRBV29-1	TRBJ2-1	NA	CSGGGPSGGLRFF
TRBV5-1	TRBJ2-3	NA	CASSLDGGGRADTQYF
TRBV6-6	TRBJ2-5	NA	CASVNRGLETQYF
TRBV6-6	TRBJ2-7	NA	CASSFAGQGVYEQYF
TRBV18	TRBJ2-3	NA	CASSPGAGERDTQYF
TRBV19	TRBJ1-5	NA	CASSIEGPTGGQPQHF
TRBV6-6	TRBJ1-2	NA	CASNPRSVAYGYTF
TRBV29-1	TRBJ2-3	few	CSAALAGVADTQYF
TRBV2	TRBJ2-7	NA	CASQPGGGVYEQYF
TRBV5-4	TRBJ2-6	NA	CASSFDRAGANVLTF
TRBV6-6	TRBJ2-7	NA	CASRQGDMYEQYF
TRBV18	TRBJ2-5	NA	CASSPLPTGLQETQYF
TRBV25-1	TRBJ1-4	NA	CASSEGWAGGTREKLFF
TRBV19	TRBJ2-7	NA	CATTPGLNPYEQYF
TRBV11-3	TRBJ2-2	NA	CASSLGRGYTGELFF
TRBV30	TRBJ2-7	NA	CAWSVSGDEQYF
TRBV28	TRBJ2-7	NA	CASSHLTQGSEQYF
TRBV5-1	TRBJ2-3	NA	CASSRGLAGPTQYF
TRBV4-3	TRBJ2-2	NA	CASSPRGANTGELFF
TRBV7-2	TRBJ1-3	NA	CASSSRGPGSANTIYF
TRBV5-4	TRBJ1-1	NA	CASTFRDSFKEAFF
TRBV15	TRBJ2-7	NA	CATSRDRLGLARREQYF
TRBV6-5	TRBJ1-6	NA	CASSDRWYSSPLHF
TRBV5-6	TRBJ1-2	few	CASRVRDRESHGYTF
TRBV15	TRBJ2-7	NA	CATSRDPRTARYEQYF